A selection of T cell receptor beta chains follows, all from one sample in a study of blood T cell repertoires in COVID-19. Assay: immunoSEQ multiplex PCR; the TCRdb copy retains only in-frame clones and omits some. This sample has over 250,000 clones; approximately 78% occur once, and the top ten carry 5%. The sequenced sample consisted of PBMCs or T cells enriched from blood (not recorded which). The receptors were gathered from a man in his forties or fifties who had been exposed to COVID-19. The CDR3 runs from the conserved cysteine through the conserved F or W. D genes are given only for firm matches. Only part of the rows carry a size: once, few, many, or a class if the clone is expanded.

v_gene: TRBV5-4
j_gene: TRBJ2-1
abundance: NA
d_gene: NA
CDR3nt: TGTGCCAGCAGCTTGGCATTAACGCAGGGGCGTGAGCAGTTCTTC
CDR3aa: CASSLALTQGREQFF

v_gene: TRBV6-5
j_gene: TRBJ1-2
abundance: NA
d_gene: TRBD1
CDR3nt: TGTGCCAGCAGTTACCGGGACAGCTATGGCTACACCTTC
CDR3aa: CASSYRDSYGYTF

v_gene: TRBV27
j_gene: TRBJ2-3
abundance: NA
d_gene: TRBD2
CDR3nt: TGTGCCAGCAGTCGAGCGGGAGGGCGGGGATATGGCACAGATACGCAGTATTTT
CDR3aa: CASSRAGGRGYGTDTQYF

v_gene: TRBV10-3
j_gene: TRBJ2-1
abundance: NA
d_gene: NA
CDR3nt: TGTGCCATCCGTCGGGGTCTCGATGAGCAGTTCTTC
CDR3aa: CAIRRGLDEQFF

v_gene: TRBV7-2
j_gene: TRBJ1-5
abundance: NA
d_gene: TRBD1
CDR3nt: TGTGCCAGCAGCTACTACCAGGGGGCTGGTCAGCCCCAGCATTTT
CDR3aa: CASSYYQGAGQPQHF

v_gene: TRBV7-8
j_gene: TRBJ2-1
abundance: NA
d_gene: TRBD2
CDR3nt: TGTGCCAGCAGCTTAGGCGGGAGGGACAATGAGCAGTTCTTC
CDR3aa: CASSLGGRDNEQFF

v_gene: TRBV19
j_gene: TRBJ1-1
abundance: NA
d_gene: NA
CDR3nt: TGTGCCAGCCTTACAGGAGTCGACACTGAAGCTTTCTTT
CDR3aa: CASLTGVDTEAFF

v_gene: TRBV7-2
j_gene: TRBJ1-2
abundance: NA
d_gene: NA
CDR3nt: TGTGCCAGCAGCCTACGGGGAGGGGTGGACTATGGCTACACCTTC
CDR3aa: CASSLRGGVDYGYTF

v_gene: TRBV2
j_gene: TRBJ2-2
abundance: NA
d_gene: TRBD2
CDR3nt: TGTGCCAGCAGTCCACTAGCGGGAGTAACCGGGGAGCTGTTTTTT
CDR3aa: CASSPLAGVTGELFF

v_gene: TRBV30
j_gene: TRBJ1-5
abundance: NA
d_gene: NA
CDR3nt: TGTGCCTGGAGTGTGAACCCTATCAATCAGCCCCAGCATTTT
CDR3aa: CAWSVNPINQPQHF

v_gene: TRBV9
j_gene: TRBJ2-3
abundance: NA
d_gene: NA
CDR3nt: TGTGCCAGCAGCGCGCCGGGACAAAGCACAGATACGCAGTATTTT
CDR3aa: CASSAPGQSTDTQYF

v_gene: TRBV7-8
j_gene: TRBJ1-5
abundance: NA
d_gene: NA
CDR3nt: TGTGCCAGCAGCTTAGGTCCGGTAAATCAGCCCCAGCATTTT
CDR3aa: CASSLGPVNQPQHF

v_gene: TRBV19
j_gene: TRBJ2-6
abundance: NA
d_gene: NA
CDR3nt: TGTGCCACCGGGCAGGGAGGCTCTGGGGCCAACGTCCTGACTTTC
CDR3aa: CATGQGGSGANVLTF

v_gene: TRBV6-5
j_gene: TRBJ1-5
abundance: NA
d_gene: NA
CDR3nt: TGTGCCAGCATCGAAACTTGGGGCTATCTTAGGCATTTT
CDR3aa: CASIETWGYLRHF

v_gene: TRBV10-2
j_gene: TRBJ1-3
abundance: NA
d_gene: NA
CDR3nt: TGCGCCAGCAGTGAGTCTGGTCCACAAGTCGGCGGCACCATATATTTT
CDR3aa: CASSESGPQVGGTIYF

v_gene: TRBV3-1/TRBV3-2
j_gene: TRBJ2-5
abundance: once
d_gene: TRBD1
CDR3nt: TGTGCCACCGATGACAGGGGTGGAGAGACCCAGTACTTC
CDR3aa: CATDDRGGETQYF

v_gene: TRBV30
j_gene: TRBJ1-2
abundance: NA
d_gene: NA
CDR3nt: TGTGCCTGGAGAGAGATCTATGGCTACACCTTC
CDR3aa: CAWREIYGYTF

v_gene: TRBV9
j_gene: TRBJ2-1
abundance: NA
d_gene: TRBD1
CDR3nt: TGTGCCAGCAGCGTAGGTCTACAGGGGGTGAACAATGAGCAGTTCTTC
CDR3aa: CASSVGLQGVNNEQFF

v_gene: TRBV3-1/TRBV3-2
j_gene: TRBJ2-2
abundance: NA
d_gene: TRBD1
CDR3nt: TGTGCCAGCAGCCAACCCGGGACAGGAAAGTTTGGCGGGGAGCTGTTTTTT
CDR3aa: CASSQPGTGKFGGELFF

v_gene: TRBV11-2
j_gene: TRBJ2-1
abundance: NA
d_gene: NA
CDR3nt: TGTGCCAGCAGCTTAGTCCTCGGGGAGCAGTTCTTC
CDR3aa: CASSLVLGEQFF

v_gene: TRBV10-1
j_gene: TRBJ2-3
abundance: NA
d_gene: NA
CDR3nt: TGCGCCAGCAGTGAAGGAGGTCGAGGCACAGATACGCAGTATTTT
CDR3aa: CASSEGGRGTDTQYF

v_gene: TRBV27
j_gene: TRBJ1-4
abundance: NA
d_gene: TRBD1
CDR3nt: TGTGCCAGCAGCTACGACAGGGCGGATGAAAAACTGTTTTTT
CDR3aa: CASSYDRADEKLFF

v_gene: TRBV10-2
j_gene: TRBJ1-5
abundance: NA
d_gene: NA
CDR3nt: TGCGCCAGCAGTGAGGACAGGCCCAATCAGCCCCAGCATTTT
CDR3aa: CASSEDRPNQPQHF

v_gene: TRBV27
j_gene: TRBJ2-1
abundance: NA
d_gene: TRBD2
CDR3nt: TGTGCCAGCAATATAGCGGGAGATTTCAGTGAGCAGTTCTTC
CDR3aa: CASNIAGDFSEQFF

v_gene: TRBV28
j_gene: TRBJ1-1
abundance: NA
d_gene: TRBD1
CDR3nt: TGTGCCAGCAGTCCGGAGGACAGGAGGAACACTGAAGCTTTCTTT
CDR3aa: CASSPEDRRNTEAFF

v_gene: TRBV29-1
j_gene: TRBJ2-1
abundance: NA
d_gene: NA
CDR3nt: TGCAGCGTTGAGGGGGGAGAGTCCACCACGTTTTATCTTGAGCAGTTCTTC
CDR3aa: CSVEGGESTTFYLEQFF

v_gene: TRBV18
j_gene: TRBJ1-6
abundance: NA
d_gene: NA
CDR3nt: TGTGCCAGCTCACGAAACCTCCCGACAGATAATTCACCCCTCCACTTT
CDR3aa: CASSRNLPTDNSPLHF

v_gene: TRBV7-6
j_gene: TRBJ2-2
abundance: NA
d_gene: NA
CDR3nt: TGTGCCAGCGCTGGTCGGGTTTCCTCTACCGGGGAGCTGTTTTTT
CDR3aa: CASAGRVSSTGELFF

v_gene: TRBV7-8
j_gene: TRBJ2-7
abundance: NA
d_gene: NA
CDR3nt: TGTGCCAGCAGCTTAGGCAGGGCCACCAACGAGCAGTACTTC
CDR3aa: CASSLGRATNEQYF

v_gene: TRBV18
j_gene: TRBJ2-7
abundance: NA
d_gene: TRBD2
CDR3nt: TGTGCCAGCTCCCTAGGACTAGCGGGAGGTTACCGTGCTAGCGACGAGCAGTACTTC
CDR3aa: CASSLGLAGGYRASDEQYF

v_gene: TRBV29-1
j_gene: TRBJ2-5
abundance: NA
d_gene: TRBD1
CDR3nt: TGCAGCGTTCGGGACAGCCGCCAAGAGACCCAGTACTTC
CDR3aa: CSVRDSRQETQYF